This T cell receptor (beta chain) was sequenced in a study of spatial heterogeneity in lung cancer. As for the study in general: Beta-chain sequences consistently outnumbered alpha-chain sequences in detection.

The time point: blood at routine non-recurrence follow-up after resection. The sequenced material consisted of unsorted whole RNA from tumor, nontumor lung or frozen PBMC. This clonotype came up many times. Germline V gene data show CDR1 as SGHRS and CDR2 as YFSETQ. V dropped 0 bases and J dropped 6 bases, with 9 bases sitting between them. The CDR3 is made up of 14 amino acids. TCRdb ran MiXCR on the 5' RACE reads and lists one entry per CDR3 protein. The sample has around 29,000 distinct CDR3 sequences; about 9.4% are singletons. This receptor was obtained from a female donor with early-stage non-small cell lung cancer. V is TRBV5-1 and J is TRBJ2-2, with a tentative D call TRBD2 (5 bases). The starting material was PBMCs, obtained at follow-up. The CDR3 loop reads CASSLAGIPGELFF. In DNA form, the CDR3 reads TGCGCCAGCAGCTTGGCGGGGATCCCCGGGGAGCTGTTTTTT. Variable domain in full (rest from reference TRBV5-1 and TRBJ2-2): KAGVTQTPRYLIKTRGQQVTLSCSPISGHRSVSWYQQTPGQGLQFLFEYFSETQRNKGNFPGRFSGRQFSNSRSEMNVSTLELGDSALYLCASSLAGIPGELFFGEGSRLTVL.